Given below is one T cell receptor beta chain in context. What it binds is not known. This sample stems from a study of cytomegalovirus exposure and HLA in healthy donors. It was with 60 Vbeta and 13 Jbeta primers that the PCR ran. Method: immunoSEQ multiplex PCR; TCRdb's copy keeps in-frame clones and lacks some. Among 250,000 to 350,000 clones, about 80% were seen once, and the ten largest hold roughly 0.31%. Regarding the study as a whole: Reportedly, TCR beta sequences accurately predicted HLA-A and HLA-B alleles in most subjects.

The specimen sequenced was PBMCs. The sequence was obtained from a girl aged 2 to 10 in good health and CMV-seronegative.

The CDR3: CASSLRGGKFHEQFF. CDR3 nucleotide sequence: TGTGCCAGCAGCTTACGAGGGGGCAAGTTCCATGAGCAGTTCTTC. The rearrangement joins TRBV7-3 to TRBJ2-1, with 7 bases identical to TRBD1. This CDR3 comprises 15 residues. Germline V gives CDR1 SGHTA, CDR2 FQGTGA. V was pared by 2 bases and J by 8 bases, with 9 bases of the junction left unmatched. Filled out from reference TRBV7-3 and TRBJ2-1, the complete variable domain reads GAGVSQTPSNKVTEKGKYVELRCDPISGHTALYWYRQSLGQGPEFLIYFQGTGAADDSGLPNDRFFAVRPEGSVSTLKIQRTERGDSAVYLCASSLRGGKFHEQFFGPGTRLTVL.